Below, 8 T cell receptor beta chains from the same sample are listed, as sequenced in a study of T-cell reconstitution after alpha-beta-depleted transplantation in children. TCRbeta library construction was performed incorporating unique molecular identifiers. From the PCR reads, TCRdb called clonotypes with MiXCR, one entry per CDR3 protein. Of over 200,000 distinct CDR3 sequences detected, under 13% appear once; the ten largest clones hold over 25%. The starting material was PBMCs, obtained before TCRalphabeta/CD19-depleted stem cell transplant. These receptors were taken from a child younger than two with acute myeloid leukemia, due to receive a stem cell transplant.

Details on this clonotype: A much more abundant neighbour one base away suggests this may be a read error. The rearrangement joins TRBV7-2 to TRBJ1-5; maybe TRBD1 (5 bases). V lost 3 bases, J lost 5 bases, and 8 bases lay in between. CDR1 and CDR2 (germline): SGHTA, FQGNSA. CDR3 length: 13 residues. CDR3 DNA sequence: TGTGCCAGCAGCTTCGTCAGGGATCAGCCCCAGCATTTT. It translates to CASSFVRDQPQHF.

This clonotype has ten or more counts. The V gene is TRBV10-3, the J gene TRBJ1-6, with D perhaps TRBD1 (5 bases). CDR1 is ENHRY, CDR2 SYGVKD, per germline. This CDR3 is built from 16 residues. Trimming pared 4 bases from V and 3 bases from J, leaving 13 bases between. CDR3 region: CAISGAGRSYNSPLHF. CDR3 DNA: TGTGCCATCAGTGGAGCAGGGAGAAGCTATAATTCACCCCTCCACTTT.

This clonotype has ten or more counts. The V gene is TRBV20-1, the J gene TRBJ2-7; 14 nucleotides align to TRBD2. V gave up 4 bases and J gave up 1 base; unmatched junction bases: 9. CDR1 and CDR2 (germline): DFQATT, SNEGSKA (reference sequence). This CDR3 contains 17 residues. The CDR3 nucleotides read TGCAGTGCTAAAAACTCTGGGACTAGCGGGAGTTCCTACGAGCAGTACTTC. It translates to CSAKNSGTSGSSYEQYF.

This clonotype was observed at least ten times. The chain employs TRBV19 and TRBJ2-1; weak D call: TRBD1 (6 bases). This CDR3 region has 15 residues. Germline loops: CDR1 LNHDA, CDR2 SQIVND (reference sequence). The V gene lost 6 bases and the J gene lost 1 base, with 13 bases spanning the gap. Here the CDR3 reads CASRPDSASYNEQFF. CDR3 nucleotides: TGTGCCAGTAGGCCGGACAGCGCTTCCTACAATGAGCAGTTCTTC.

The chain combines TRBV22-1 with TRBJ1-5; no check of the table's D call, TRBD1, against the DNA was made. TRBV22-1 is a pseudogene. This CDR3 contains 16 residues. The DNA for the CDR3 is TGTCCTGGGAGCGCACGGGGGGCGATTTGGGATCAGCCCCAGCATTTT. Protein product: CPGSARGAIWDQPQHF.

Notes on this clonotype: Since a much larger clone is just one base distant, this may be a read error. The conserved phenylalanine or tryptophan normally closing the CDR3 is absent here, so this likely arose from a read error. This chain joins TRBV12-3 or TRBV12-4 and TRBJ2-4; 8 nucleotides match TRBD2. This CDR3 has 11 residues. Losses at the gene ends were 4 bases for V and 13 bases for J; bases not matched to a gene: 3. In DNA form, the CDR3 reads TGTGCCAGCAGTTCAAGACTAGCGCAGTACCTC. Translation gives CASSSRLAQYL.

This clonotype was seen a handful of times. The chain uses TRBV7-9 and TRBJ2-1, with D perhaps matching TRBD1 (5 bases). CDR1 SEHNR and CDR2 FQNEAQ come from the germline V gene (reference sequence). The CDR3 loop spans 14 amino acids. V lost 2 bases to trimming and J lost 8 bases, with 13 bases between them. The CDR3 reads CASSLLSGNDEQFF. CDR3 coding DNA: TGTGCCAGCAGCTTACTCTCAGGGAACGATGAGCAGTTCTTC.

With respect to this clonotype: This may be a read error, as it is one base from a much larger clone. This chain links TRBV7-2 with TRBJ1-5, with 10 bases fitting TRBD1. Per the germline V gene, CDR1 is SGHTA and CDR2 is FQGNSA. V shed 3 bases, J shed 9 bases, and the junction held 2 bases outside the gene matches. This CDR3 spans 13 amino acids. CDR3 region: CASSFDRGPPQHF. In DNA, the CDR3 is TGTGCCAGCAGCTTTGACAGGGGGCCGCCCCAGCATTTT.